This TCR beta chain was sequenced during a study of blood T cell repertoires in COVID-19. Only in-frame clones appear in the TCRdb table, and some are missing; sequencing was by immunoSEQ multiplex PCR. The sample yields a few hundred thousand clones, more than 75% seen once. Germline V gives CDR1 SEHNR, CDR2 FQNEAQ (reference sequence). V gave up 5 bases and J gave up 7 bases; unmatched junction bases: 9. CDR3 length: 14 residues. The recovered donors of Cohort 3 showed two negative PCRs, clearance, or symptom resolution. The rearrangement uses TRBV7-9 and TRBJ1-1, with 8 bases aligning to TRBD1. The clonotype was recovered from a man aged 30 to 45 who had recovered from COVID-19. The sequencing input was PBMCs or T cells enriched from blood (not recorded which). The CDR3 region is CASSVGAGGIEAFF. CDR3 DNA sequence: TGTGCCAGCAGCGTCGGGGCAGGGGGCATTGAAGCTTTCTTT. Full variable domain (outside the CDR3, taken from reference TRBV7-9 and TRBJ1-1): DTGVSQNPRHKITKRGQNVTFRCDPISEHNRLYWYRQTLGQGPEFLTYFQNEAQLEKSRLLSDRFSAERPKGSFSTLEIQRTEQGDSAMYLCASSVGAGGIEAFFGQGTRLTVV.